The 30 T cell receptor beta chains reported below all come from one sample, sequenced in a study of cytomegalovirus exposure and HLA in healthy donors. The PCR made use of 60 Vbeta and 13 Jbeta primers. The repertoire was sequenced with immunoSEQ multiplex PCR; TCRdb's copy has only in-frame clones and lacks some. Its clone listing holds 70,000 to 80,000 clones. What was sequenced was PBMCs. The receptors shown here come from a man aged 35 to 55 in good health and CMV-seronegative.

This chain links TRBV6-1 with TRBJ2-5; D uncertain. CDR1 and CDR2 (germline): MNHNS, SASEGT. The CDR3 has 13 amino acids. The V and J ends lost 1 base and 5 bases respectively, with 8 bases between them. CDR3 in amino acids: CASSEVGLETQYF. DNA of the CDR3: TGTGCCAGCAGTGAAGTCGGTTTGGAGACCCAGTACTTC.

The rearrangement links TRBV11-2 to TRBJ2-7; a weak D match, TRBD2 (5 bases). The germline V gene encodes CDR1 SGHAT and CDR2 FQNNGV. The CDR3 totals 12 residues. Between the trimmed V and J ends, which lost 1 base and 4 bases, there was a span of 5 bases. This CDR3 is CASSLAGYEQYF. The CDR3 nucleotides read TGTGCCAGCAGCTTAGCGGGGTACGAGCAGTACTTC.

The chain uses TRBV5-4 and TRBJ2-3; 15 nucleotides match TRBD2. V gave up 3 bases and J gave up 3 bases; unmatched junction bases: 5. Per germline, CDR1 SGHNT and CDR2 YYREEE (reference sequence). This CDR3 spans 17 amino acids. In DNA form, the CDR3 reads TGTGCCAGCAGCTCGCGGACTAGCGGGGGGGTAACAGATACGCAGTATTTT. This encodes CASSSRTSGGVTDTQYF.

The chain uses TRBV19 and TRBJ2-7; 8 positions match TRBD1. The CDR3 sequence is 13 residues long. Unmatched junction bases numbered 4, after V lost 2 bases and J lost 7 bases. Germline V gene data show CDR1 as LNHDA and CDR2 as SQIVND (reference sequence). CDR3 protein: CASSIQGAQEQYF. The CDR3 region has the DNA TGTGCCAGTAGTATACAGGGGGCGCAAGAGCAGTACTTC.

The rearrangement links TRBV30 to TRBJ2-5, with D possibly matching TRBD2 (7 bases). The germline V gene encodes CDR1 GTSNPN and CDR2 SVGIG (reference sequence). The CDR3 extends over 13 amino acids. The V and J ends lost 0 bases and 5 bases respectively, with 10 bases between them. The DNA of the CDR3 is TGTGCCTGGAGTGTTCGGGGGGCGGAGACCCAGTACTTC. It yields the protein CAWSVRGAETQYF.

This chain joins TRBV19 and TRBJ1-2, with TRBD1 matching over 7 bases. This CDR3 region has 14 residues. The V segment lost 7 bases and the J segment 9 bases; nucleotides outside the gene matches: 14. CDR1 is LNHDA and CDR2 is SQIVND in the germline V gene (reference sequence). The CDR3 region has the DNA TGTGCCAGTACCCAGGGGGGCCGGCGAGGGAGCTACACCTTC. Translating gives CASTQGGRRGSYTF.

This chain uses TRBV30 with TRBJ2-1, with 10 nucleotides matching TRBD2. This CDR3 contains 15 residues. J gave up 5 bases and V 2 bases, and 6 bases lay outside the gene matches. CDR1 is GTSNPN and CDR2 is SVGIG in the germline V gene (reference sequence). For the CDR3, the DNA is TGTGCCTGGAGTCAACCGGGACTAGCGAACAATGAGCAGTTCTTC. Translation gives CAWSQPGLANNEQFF.

The J gene is TRBJ2-1, the V gene TRBV5-1; 10 nucleotides agree with TRBD2. The junction had 6 bases not matched to a gene; V was cut back by 0 bases and J by 9 bases. Germline loops: CDR1 SGHRS, CDR2 YFSETQ. The CDR3 extends over 15 amino acids. CDR3 DNA: TGCGCCAGCAGCTTGGCTAGCGGGGGCCGCGGTGAGCAGTTCTTC. Translation gives CASSLASGGRGEQFF.

V is TRBV30 and J is TRBJ2-7; maybe TRBD2 (5 bases). V lost 8 bases, J lost 3 bases, and 14 bases lay in between. Germline V gene sequence: CDR1 GTSNPN, CDR2 SVGIG (reference sequence). The CDR3 has 12 residues. For the CDR3, the DNA is TGTGCCGGCGACGGACTCAACTACGAGCAGTACTTC. Residues: CAGDGLNYEQYF.

The J gene is TRBJ2-7, the V gene TRBV29-1, with D possibly TRBD1 on 5 matching bases. Looked up from germline, CDR1 is SQVTM and CDR2 is ANQGSEA. V lost 5 bases to trimming and J lost 2 bases, with 16 bases between them. This CDR3 is 14 amino acids long. In nucleotides, the CDR3 is TGCAGCGTTCTAGGACAACGGAGCGCCTACGAGCAGTACTTC. Protein sequence: CSVLGQRSAYEQYF.

About this clone itself: One end of the junction is discordant with germline, which a read error may explain. V gene TRBV5-1 combines with J gene TRBJ1-1; TRBD1 agrees at 7 bases. This CDR3 has 15 amino acids. Germline CDR1 and CDR2: SGHRS and YFSETQ. The CDR3 region is CANSSGPHTGAEAFF. As DNA, the CDR3 is TGCGCCAACAGCAGTGGCCCACACACAGGGGCTGAAGCTTTCTTT.

In nucleotides, the CDR3 is TGCGCCAGCAGCGCCCTGGGGCGATACGAGCAGTACTTC. Its translation is CASSALGRYEQYF. V gene TRBV5-1 combines with J gene TRBJ2-7, with a weak D call TRBD1 (5 bases). CDR3 size: 13 residues. Germline-derived CDR1 and CDR2 are SGHRS and YFSETQ. Between the trimmed V and J ends, which lost 4 bases and 4 bases, there was a span of 12 bases.

V is TRBV7-8 and J is TRBJ2-1; 11 positions agree with TRBD2. The J segment lost 0 bases and the V segment lost 6 bases, leaving 10 bases of the junction unmatched. Per the germline V gene, CDR1 is SGHVS and CDR2 is FQNEAQ. This CDR3 comprises 18 residues. CDR3 nucleotide sequence: TGTGCCAGCAGTTTCCCTAGCGGGGGGCTCAGCTCCTACAATGAGCAGTTCTTC. Protein product: CASSFPSGGLSSYNEQFF. Combining the CDR3 with reference TRBV7-8 and TRBJ2-1 gives the whole variable domain GAGVSQSPRYKVAKRGQDVALRCDPISGHVSLFWYQQALGQGPEFLTYFQNEAQLDKSGLPSDRFFAERPEGSVSTLKIQRTQQEDSAVYLCASSFPSGGLSSYNEQFFGPGTRLTVL.

The chain recombines TRBV7-2 with TRBJ2-7, with 9 bases aligning to TRBD2. Germline V gene data show CDR1 as SGHTA and CDR2 as FQGNSA. Trimming took 1 base from V and 2 from J; bases not matched to a gene: 6. This CDR3 comprises 16 residues. The CDR3 sequence: CASSLVASGETYEQYF. In nucleotides, the CDR3 is TGTGCCAGCAGCTTAGTGGCTAGCGGGGAAACCTACGAGCAGTACTTC. Together with reference TRBV7-2 and TRBJ2-7, the CDR3 gives the full variable domain: GAGVSQSPSNKVTEKGKDVELRCDPISGHTALYWYRQSLGQGLEFLIYFQGNSAPDKSGLPSDRFSAERTGGSVSTLTIQRTQQEDSAVYLCASSLVASGETYEQYFGPGTRLTVT.

V gene TRBV4-2 combines with J gene TRBJ1-3; TRBD1 matches 7 bases. This CDR3 has 17 residues. The J segment lost 0 bases and the V segment lost 2 bases, leaving 7 bases of the junction unmatched. CDR1 is LGHNA, CDR2 YNFKEQ, per germline. The chain's CDR3 is CASSQSLTGNSGNTIYF. The DNA for the CDR3 is TGTGCCAGCAGCCAATCCCTGACAGGGAACTCTGGAAACACCATATATTTT.

This sequence joins TRBV19 and TRBJ1-1, with 7 bases matching TRBD1. With V trimmed by 4 bases and J by 4 bases, 3 bases remained unmatched. There are 13 residues in the CDR3. Germline values: CDR1 LNHDA, CDR2 SQIVND (reference sequence). The CDR3 bases are TGTGCCAGTAGTAGGAGGGGGCTCACTGAAGCTTTCTTT. Its translation is CASSRRGLTEAFF.

The chain employs TRBV10-3 and TRBJ2-7; D is possibly TRBD1 (6 bases). V lost 3 bases to trimming and J lost 0 bases, with 12 bases between them. Germline lookup yields CDR1 ENHRY and CDR2 SYGVKD. CDR3 length: 15 amino acids. CDR3 loop: CAISDLGASSYEQYF. DNA for the CDR3: TGTGCCATCAGTGATTTGGGGGCTAGCTCCTACGAGCAGTACTTC.

The V gene is TRBV5-1, the J gene TRBJ2-1; 16 bases are shared with TRBD2. V dropped 4 bases and J dropped 2; count of bases not matched to a gene: 6. The CDR3 has 18 residues. CDR1 and CDR2 from the germline V gene are SGHRS and YFSETQ. CDR3 loop: CASSPPGLAGGPYNEQFF. The CDR3 coding sequence is TGCGCCAGCAGCCCCCCGGGACTAGCGGGGGGGCCCTACAATGAGCAGTTCTTC.

V and J are TRBV7-6 and TRBJ1-1; TRBD1 aligns across 7 bases. V dropped 3 bases and J dropped 0; count of bases not matched to a gene: 4. The CDR3 totals 15 residues. Germline loops: CDR1 SGHVS, CDR2 FNYEAQ. The CDR3 sequence is CASSFRDSMNTEAFF. The CDR3 DNA reads TGTGCCAGCAGCTTCCGGGACAGCATGAACACTGAAGCTTTCTTT.

This rearrangement joins TRBV5-5 to TRBJ1-2; D is ambiguous. The CDR3 loop spans 14 amino acids. Germline V gene lookup returns CDR1 SGHKS and CDR2 YYEKEE (reference sequence). The V gene lost 1 base and the J gene lost 4 bases, with 11 bases spanning the gap. The chain's CDR3 is CASSLIPLGYGYTF. The CDR3 DNA follows: TGTGCCAGCAGCTTGATACCTCTCGGCTATGGCTACACCTTC.

The J gene is TRBJ1-3, the V gene TRBV25-1; D may be TRBD1 (5 bases). This CDR3 comprises 14 residues. Trimming stripped 4 bases from V and 5 bases from J, with 12 bases between. Germline values: CDR1 MGHDK, CDR2 SYGVNS. CDR3 region: CASSASQGRNTIYF. The DNA for the CDR3 is TGTGCCAGCAGTGCGTCTCAGGGAAGAAACACCATATATTTT.

The rearrangement links TRBV6-1 to TRBJ2-7; 7 bases align to TRBD1. With V trimmed by 8 bases and J by 3 bases, 13 bases remained unmatched. This CDR3 has 15 amino acids. CDR1 is MNHNS, CDR2 SASEGT, per germline. DNA for the CDR3: TGTGCCAGCCAACTACACCGGGACAGCGTCTACGAGCAGTACTTC. As protein: CASQLHRDSVYEQYF.

The chain links TRBV11-1 to TRBJ2-3; the match to TRBD1 covers 7 bases. Germline V lookup: CDR1 SGHAT, CDR2 FQDESV (reference sequence). The V gene end was trimmed by 3 bases and the J gene end by 1 base; junction bases not matched to a gene: 7. The CDR3 sequence is 16 residues long. CDR3 amino acids: CASSLWNRGRTDTQYF. The CDR3 DNA sequence: TGTGCCAGCAGCTTGTGGAACAGGGGCCGCACAGATACGCAGTATTTT.

The chain carries TRBV5-4 and TRBJ1-2; the match to TRBD1 covers 10 bases. The germline gives CDR1 SGHNT, CDR2 YYREEE (reference sequence). The CDR3 extends over 16 amino acids. V lost 5 bases and J lost 6; bases outside the gene matches: 13. CDR3 protein: CASRQRQGANRDGYTF. In nucleotides, the CDR3 is TGTGCCAGCAGGCAAAGACAGGGGGCGAATCGAGATGGCTACACCTTC.

The rearrangement links TRBV2 to TRBJ1-4; 9 positions agree with TRBD1. CDR1 is SNHLY and CDR2 is FYNNEI in the germline V gene. With 7 bases clipped from V and 4 bases from J, the junction kept 7 bases outside the gene matches. CDR3 length equals 15 residues. The CDR3 protein is CASTTGGSGNEKLFF. As DNA, the CDR3 is TGTGCCAGCACTACAGGGGGCAGCGGTAATGAAAAACTGTTTTTT.

The chain employs TRBV27 and TRBJ2-7; 11 positions match TRBD2. The trim removed 8 bases at V and 2 bases at J, leaving 5 bases unmatched. Germline assignment: CDR1 MNHEY and CDR2 SMNVEV (reference sequence). This CDR3 region has 14 residues. For the CDR3, the DNA is TGTGCCAGCGGAGTAGCGGGGGGGCCCTACGAGCAGTACTTC. Residues: CASGVAGGPYEQYF.

The rearrangement joins TRBV2 to TRBJ1-2, with a tentative D call TRBD1 (6 bases). The germline gives CDR1 SNHLY, CDR2 FYNNEI. The CDR3 is 15 amino acids. Trimming cost V 6 bases and J 4 bases, with 18 bases left between them. The CDR3 here is CASSLDRQTSYGYTF. In DNA, the CDR3 is TGTGCCAGCAGCCTGGACAGACAAACCTCCTATGGCTACACCTTC.

V gene TRBV5-1 combines with J gene TRBJ1-2; D may be TRBD1 (5 bases). Trimming shortened V by 0 bases and J by 6 bases, and 15 bases separated the two germline ends. Per the germline V gene, CDR1 is SGHRS and CDR2 is YFSETQ. The CDR3 extends over 15 amino acids. CDR3 sequence reads: CASSLEARAFNGYTF. CDR3 sequence (DNA): TGCGCCAGCAGCTTGGAGGCCAGGGCCTTTAATGGCTACACCTTC.

V and J are TRBV5-4 and TRBJ2-1, with 8 bases matching TRBD1. There are 15 residues in the CDR3. Trimming took 3 bases from V and 4 from J; bases not matched to a gene: 6. The germline CDR1 and CDR2 sequences are SGHNT and YYREEE (reference sequence). CDR3 amino acids: CASSSRQGSYNEQFF. The CDR3, as DNA: TGTGCCAGCAGCTCCAGACAGGGGTCGTACAATGAGCAGTTCTTC.

The chain is built from TRBV7-2 and TRBJ2-7; maybe TRBD1 (5 bases). Germline CDR1 SGHTA, CDR2 FQGNSA. The CDR3 runs to 13 residues. Deletions cut 4 bases from V and 3 bases from J, with 10 bases between. CDR3 nucleotides: TGTGCCAGCAGCTCCGGAAGGGGCTACGAGCAGTACTTC. Its translation is CASSSGRGYEQYF.